These T cell receptor beta chains were read from a single sample in a study of T-cell memory formation after mild COVID-19. TCRdb analysed the 5' RACE reads with MiXCR anew, one entry per CDR3 protein. The profile shows about 400,000 distinct CDR3 sequences, 20% to 30% of them singletons. The specimen was PBMCs or a T cell subset sorted from them (not recorded which). Receptor source: an adult woman who had mild COVID-19 (a few samples of this study predate the infection). Cell type and time point are not known. Each CDR3 is given with its conserved first and last residue. Fields, in order: V gene, CDR3 protein.

>TRBV29-1
CSVDGLLTEAFF
>TRBV29-1
CSVAGSIPGSYNEQFF
>TRBV3-1
CASSQESRIPGELFF
>TRBV12-3/TRBV12-4
CASNPGSSSYEQYF
>TRBV27
CASSFTGYSNQPQHF
>TRBV7-9
CASSWDPGLDHEQYF
>TRBV2
CASSGGQGQETQYF
>TRBV16
CASSQSTGEKLFF
>TRBV7-9
CASSLAQPSTDTQYF
>TRBV5-1
CASSLDKPAYEAFF
>TRBV7-3
CASSLRAGAAEQYF
>TRBV7-3
CASSLMTSENTGELFF
>TRBV19
CASSRLRGQANEKLFF
>TRBV20-1
CSAIIRDRNYGYTF
>TRBV29-1
CSVSGRLNTEAFF
>TRBV9
CASSAAAGITDTQYF
>TRBV7-3
CASSALAGGQETQYF
>TRBV12-3/TRBV12-4
CASRSTSGSREQFF
>TRBV27
CASSPEADTQYF
>TRBV7-8
CASSAHGLLAFF
>TRBV7-6
CASSLAGGGQGQTQYF
>TRBV7-8
CASIIEGGTSASDTQYF
>TRBV5-1
CASSLSDRGFYEQYF
>TRBV7-2
CASSRDRSYFLGYTF
>TRBV5-8
CASRDRGWETQYF
>TRBV4-3
CASSQGTSGTITGELFF
>TRBV9
CASSVATGGTTDTQYF
>TRBV20-1
CSAGDREAFF
>TRBV30
CAWSLTEDGYTF
>TRBV4-2
CASSPRDRDQPQHF
>TRBV24-1
CATSDQTSGVVNEQFF
>TRBV7-2
CASSLVGGSGAGELFF
>TRBV9
CASSAYQGGYNEQFF
>TRBV7-3
CASSLDVSGTFNEQFF
>TRBV7-2
CATTGGWENEQYF
>TRBV12-3/TRBV12-4
CASSRDWTEAFF
>TRBV30
CAWRAGGQGGNEQYF
>TRBV10-3
CAISVGDTQYF
>TRBV12-3/TRBV12-4
CASSRDRGPLDQPQHF
>TRBV29-1
CSVSQTNTGELFF
>TRBV5-4
CASSPGESYGYTF
>TRBV5-1
CASNSVPPGLYGYTF
>TRBV11-2
CASSLSNANTEAFF
>TRBV7-2
CASSLAYTTLEQYF
>TRBV14
CASSHPRGLNREQFF
>TRBV30
CAWSGTGGASPLHF